The 18 T cell receptor beta chains listed next were all sequenced from one sample in a study of blood T cell repertoires in COVID-19. Measured with immunoSEQ multiplex PCR; TCRdb has only the in-frame clones, and not every one. The data contain about 370,000 clones, roughly nine tenths of them singletons. Material for sequencing was PBMCs or T cells enriched from blood (not recorded which). Source of these receptors: a man younger than 35 who had recovered from COVID-19.

The chain employs TRBV20-1 and TRBJ2-5, with 9 bases identical to TRBD2. Germline values: CDR1 DFQATT, CDR2 SNEGSKA (reference sequence). The CDR3 is 14 amino acids. V was clipped by 3 bases and J by 2 bases; unmatched bases: 4. In DNA, the CDR3 is TGCAGTGCTAGTGAGGGACTAGCTCAAGAGACCCAGTACTTC. Protein product: CSASEGLAQETQYF.

The chain couples TRBV5-1 to TRBJ2-5, with D perhaps TRBD1 (5 bases). V dropped 1 base and J dropped 1 base, with 8 bases sitting between them. The V gene's germline CDR1 is SGHRS and CDR2 YFSETQ. The CDR3 is 14 amino acids. CDR3 nucleotides: TGCGCCAGCAGCTTGTCAGGGATCCAAGAGACCCAGTACTTC. Its protein product is CASSLSGIQETQYF.

There are a few counts of this clone. The chain uses TRBV7-9 and TRBJ1-1, with TRBD1 as a possible D gene (6 bases). V was shortened by 5 bases and J by 7 bases, with 17 bases between the two germline ends. This CDR3 is 14 amino acids long. CDR1 is SEHNR, CDR2 FQNEAQ, per germline (reference sequence). CDR3 residues: CASSQGSGDLEAFF. The DNA for the CDR3 is TGTGCCAGCAGCCAGGGGTCAGGGGACCTTGAAGCTTTCTTT. Combining the CDR3 with reference TRBV7-9 and TRBJ1-1 gives the whole variable domain DTGVSQNPRHKITKRGQNVTFRCDPISEHNRLYWYRQTLGQGPEFLTYFQNEAQLEKSRLLSDRFSAERPKGSFSTLEIQRTEQGDSAMYLCASSQGSGDLEAFFGQGTRLTVV.

V and J are TRBV4-2 and TRBJ2-2; 13 bases align to TRBD2. CDR1 is LGHNA and CDR2 is YNFKEQ in the germline V gene. This CDR3 contains 18 residues. The V gene end was trimmed by 1 base and the J gene end by 6 bases; junction bases not matched to a gene: 8. CDR3 in DNA: TGTGCCAGCAGCCAAGGGGGACTAGCGGGAATCAGGGCCGGGGAGCTGTTTTTT. It translates to CASSQGGLAGIRAGELFF.

The chain links TRBV15 to TRBJ2-7; D uncertain. The length of the CDR3 is 13 residues. Germline CDR1 reads LNHNV; CDR2 reads YYDKDF (reference sequence). V was shortened by 9 bases and J by 2 bases, with 14 bases between the two germline ends. The CDR3 nucleotides are TGTGCCACAGCCAATGAGGTCACCTACGAGCAGTACTTC. Amino acids: CATANEVTYEQYF.

The chain employs TRBV5-5 and TRBJ2-7; 8 nucleotides line up with TRBD2. Germline V gene sequence: CDR1 SGHKS, CDR2 YYEKEE (reference sequence). The V gene end was trimmed by 2 bases and the J gene end by 0 bases; junction bases not matched to a gene: 4. CDR3 length: 15 residues. CDR3 amino acids: CASSFLAGSSYEQYF. The CDR3 DNA is TGTGCCAGCAGCTTCCTAGCGGGCAGCTCCTACGAGCAGTACTTC.

This clone was detected a few times. The rearrangement uses TRBV19 and TRBJ1-2; possible D gene TRBD1, 6 bases. Trimming took 8 bases from V and 4 from J, leaving 14 bases between them. This CDR3 has 13 amino acids. Germline CDR1 reads LNHDA; CDR2 reads SQIVND (reference sequence). CDR3 DNA: TGTGCCAGTCTGGACAGAAGCTCCTATGGCTACACCTTC. It specifies CASLDRSSYGYTF.

This rearrangement joins TRBV6-1 to TRBJ1-2; possible D gene TRBD1, 6 bases. The CDR3 length is 15 residues. The V gene's germline CDR1 is MNHNS and CDR2 SASEGT. Trimming took 0 bases from V and 2 from J, leaving 10 bases between them. In nucleotides, the CDR3 is TGTGCCAGCAGTGAAGCAAGGACAGCGAACTATGGCTACACCTTC. Translation gives CASSEARTANYGYTF.

The J gene is TRBJ2-3, the V gene TRBV6-2 or TRBV6-3; 15 bases are a match to TRBD2. The trim removed 2 bases at V and 4 bases at J, leaving 10 bases unmatched. The length of the CDR3 is 19 residues. Germline V gene sequence: CDR1 MNHEY, CDR2 SVGEGT. CDR3 sequence: CASSYPGLAGGPLSDTQYF. CDR3 DNA: TGTGCCAGCAGTTACCCTGGACTAGCGGGAGGGCCTCTCTCAGATACGCAGTATTTT.

The rearrangement uses TRBV5-1 and TRBJ2-1; possibly TRBD2 for D (5 bases). CDR3 length: 13 residues. Germline assignment: CDR1 SGHRS and CDR2 YFSETQ. The V end lost 2 bases, the J end lost 10 bases, and 13 bases lay between the germline ends. For the CDR3, the DNA is TGCGCCAGCAGCTTCGGAGGTTCTGGGGAGCAGTTCTTC. It translates to CASSFGGSGEQFF.

This chain links TRBV23-1 with TRBJ2-7; perhaps TRBD2 as D (6 bases). TRBV23-1 counts as an open reading frame of uncertain function. V shed 4 bases and J shed 6 bases, with 10 bases lying between them. This CDR3 contains 12 residues. This CDR3 reads CASSPPGGEQYF. In nucleotides, the CDR3 is TGCGCCAGCAGTCCGCCCGGGGGCGAGCAGTACTTC.

The CDR3 DNA is TGTGCCAGCAGTTTAGGCAGTAACACTGAAGCTTTCTTT. Translating gives CASSLGSNTEAFF. The chain recombines TRBV12-3 or TRBV12-4 with TRBJ1-1; no clear D gene. The CDR3 runs 13 residues. V was trimmed by 1 base and J by 2 bases, leaving 5 bases between them.

This clone has just one count. The chain recombines TRBV15 with TRBJ2-3; D is perhaps TRBD2 (5 bases). The CDR3 contains 14 residues. The germline CDR1 and CDR2 sequences are LNHNV and YYDKDF (reference sequence). V gave up 0 bases and J gave up 6 bases, with 10 bases separating them. The CDR3 bases are TGTGCCACCAGCAGAGATAGGGCTAGCGATACGCAGTATTTT. The encoded protein is CATSRDRASDTQYF.

The CDR3 DNA is TGTGCCAGCTCACCCCCCCTCGGACAGGGGCAAAACAATGAGCAGTTCTTC. This gives the protein CASSPPLGQGQNNEQFF. The chain couples TRBV18 to TRBJ2-1, with TRBD1 matching over 9 bases. This CDR3 region has 17 residues. Per the germline V gene, CDR1 is KGHSH and CDR2 is LQKENI. With 3 bases clipped from V and 5 bases from J, the junction kept 11 bases outside the gene matches.

V is TRBV4-1 and J is TRBJ2-3; a weak D match, TRBD1 (6 bases). V lost 0 bases to trimming and J lost 0 bases, with 19 bases between them. CDR1 and CDR2 from the germline V gene are MGHRA and YSYEKL. This CDR3 has 19 residues. CDR3 DNA sequence: TGCGCCAGCAGCCAAGATCTATCGGTAGGGGGAACTAGCACAGATACGCAGTATTTT. Encoded protein: CASSQDLSVGGTSTDTQYF.

The gene calls are TRBV7-9 and TRBJ2-2; D gene unclear. The CDR3 totals 14 residues. The V end was cut by 8 bases, the J end by 3 bases, with 13 bases between. The germline CDR1 and CDR2 sequences are SEHNR and FQNEAQ (reference sequence). CDR3 protein: CASRVTPHTGELFF. The CDR3 nucleotides are TGTGCCAGCCGGGTCACACCCCACACCGGGGAGCTGTTTTTT.

The rearrangement uses TRBV28 and TRBJ1-5; possible D gene TRBD1, 5 bases. Germline loops: CDR1 MDHEN, CDR2 SYDVKM. V lost 10 bases, J lost 1 base, and 29 bases lay in between. This CDR3 has 19 amino acids. The DNA for the CDR3 is TGTGCCACCCCACCTCCCTCTCTTTACGCAGGGCGAAGCAATCAGCCCCAGCATTTT. Translation: CATPPPSLYAGRSNQPQHF.

This rearrangement joins TRBV20-1 to TRBJ1-5; tentative D call: TRBD1 (6 bases). The length of the CDR3 is 14 residues. CDR1 is DFQATT and CDR2 is SNEGSKA in the germline V gene (reference sequence). V shed 3 bases and J shed 5 bases, with 14 bases lying between them. CDR3 DNA sequence: TGCAGTGCTAGTCGGGGGGCGACGGATCAGCCCCAGCATTTT. It is translated as CSASRGATDQPQHF.